This T cell receptor beta chain was identified during a study of blood T cell repertoires in COVID-19. Background on the study: The cDNA or gDNA used as material had been derived from T cells, B-cell-depleted T cells, or PBMCs.

Produced via immunoSEQ multiplex PCR; TCRdb's table is partial and in-frame only. Of about 180,000 clones in the sample, over 75% were seen once. This CDR3 is 17 amino acids long. Losses at the gene ends were 5 bases for V and 2 bases for J; bases not matched to a gene: 12. Germline CDR1 reads SEHNR; CDR2 reads FQNEAQ (reference sequence). A few counts support this clone. The clonotype comes from an older man with active or convalescent COVID-19. J is TRBJ2-3 and V is TRBV7-9; 8 bases align to TRBD2. Sequencing was performed on peripheral blood. CDR3 in DNA: TGTGCCAGCAGCCCTGGCCGGGGTAGCGGGGTCACAGATACGCAGTATTTT. Protein product: CASSPGRGSGVTDTQYF.